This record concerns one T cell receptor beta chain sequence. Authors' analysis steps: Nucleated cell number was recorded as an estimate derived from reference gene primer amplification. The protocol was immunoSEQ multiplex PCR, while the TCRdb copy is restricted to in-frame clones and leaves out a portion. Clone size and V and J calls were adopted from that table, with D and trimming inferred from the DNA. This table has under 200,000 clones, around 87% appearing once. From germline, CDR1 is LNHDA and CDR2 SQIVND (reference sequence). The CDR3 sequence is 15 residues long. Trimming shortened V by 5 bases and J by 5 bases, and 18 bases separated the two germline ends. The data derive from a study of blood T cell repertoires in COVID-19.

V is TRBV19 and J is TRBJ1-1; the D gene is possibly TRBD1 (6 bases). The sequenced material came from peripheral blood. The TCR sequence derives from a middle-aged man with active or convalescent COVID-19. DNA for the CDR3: TGTGCCAGTAGTCCAAGTTGGACAGTGAGGACTGAAGCTTTCTTT. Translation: CASSPSWTVRTEAFF.